The rows below give T cell receptor beta chains drawn from one sample of a study of cytomegalovirus exposure and HLA in healthy donors. Measured with immunoSEQ multiplex PCR; TCRdb has only the in-frame clones, and not every one. The profile shows about 160,000 clones, around 76% of them singletons. Sequenced sample: PBMCs. The receptors shown here come from a female donor in good health and CMV-seronegative. CDR3s include the opening cysteine and the closing phenylalanine or tryptophan. Each record gives: J gene, clone size, V gene, D gene, CDR3 protein, CDR3 DNA. D genes are given only for firm matches. Rows may omit the clone size; those that give it use once, few, many or a size class.

j_gene: TRBJ2-3
abundance: -
v_gene: TRBV5-1
d_gene: TRBD2
CDR3aa: CASSFTSGGSTDTQYF
CDR3nt: TGCGCCAGCAGCTTTACTAGCGGGGGGTCCACAGATACGCAGTATTTT

j_gene: TRBJ2-2
abundance: -
v_gene: TRBV30
d_gene: -
CDR3aa: CASLVGGASPNTGELFF
CDR3nt: TGTGCCTCGCTAGTAGGGGGGGCGAGTCCGAACACCGGGGAGCTGTTTTTT

j_gene: TRBJ2-5
abundance: -
v_gene: TRBV9
d_gene: -
CDR3aa: CASSVVGGHQETQYF
CDR3nt: TGTGCCAGCAGCGTAGTCGGGGGGCATCAAGAGACCCAGTACTTC

j_gene: TRBJ1-1
abundance: -
v_gene: TRBV19
d_gene: -
CDR3aa: CASSIARVNTEAFF
CDR3nt: TGTGCCAGTAGTATAGCCAGGGTGAACACTGAAGCTTTCTTT

j_gene: TRBJ1-5
abundance: -
v_gene: TRBV4-1
d_gene: -
CDR3aa: CASSQDNGDQPQHF
CDR3nt: TGCGCCAGCAGCCAAGATAACGGGGATCAGCCCCAGCATTTT

j_gene: TRBJ1-1
abundance: -
v_gene: TRBV11-2
d_gene: -
CDR3aa: CASSSTVHTEAFF
CDR3nt: TGTGCCAGCAGCTCCACAGTTCACACTGAAGCTTTCTTT

j_gene: TRBJ1-2
abundance: -
v_gene: TRBV6-1
d_gene: -
CDR3aa: CASSERVSGGADYGYTF
CDR3nt: TGTGCCAGCAGTGAAAGGGTTTCGGGGGGCGCGGACTATGGCTACACCTTC

j_gene: TRBJ2-1
abundance: few
v_gene: TRBV9
d_gene: -
CDR3aa: CASSLASGYNEQFF
CDR3nt: TGTGCCAGCAGCCTCGCGTCCGGCTACAATGAGCAGTTCTTC

j_gene: TRBJ1-2
abundance: few
v_gene: TRBV6-6
d_gene: TRBD1
CDR3aa: CASSLQGAGYGYTF
CDR3nt: TGTGCCAGCAGTCTACAGGGGGCGGGCTATGGCTACACCTTC

j_gene: TRBJ1-1
abundance: once
v_gene: TRBV7-7
d_gene: -
CDR3aa: CASSLTENTEAFF
CDR3nt: TGTGCCAGCAGCCTGACAGAGAACACTGAAGCTTTCTTT

j_gene: TRBJ1-2
abundance: -
v_gene: TRBV5-4
d_gene: -
CDR3aa: CASSLSPPNYGYTF
CDR3nt: TGTGCCAGCAGCTTGAGCCCTCCTAACTATGGCTACACCTTC

j_gene: TRBJ2-3
abundance: -
v_gene: TRBV27
d_gene: TRBD1
CDR3aa: CASRTGTVLTDTQYF
CDR3nt: TGTGCCAGCAGGACAGGGACAGTTCTCACAGATACGCAGTATTTT

j_gene: TRBJ2-3
abundance: -
v_gene: TRBV29-1
d_gene: -
CDR3aa: CSAHPDTQKVTDTQYF
CDR3nt: TGCAGCGCCCACCCCGATACACAGAAGGTCACAGATACGCAGTATTTT

j_gene: TRBJ1-2
abundance: -
v_gene: TRBV19
d_gene: -
CDR3aa: CASISPGSRISGYGYTF
CDR3nt: TGTGCCAGTATTTCCCCAGGGTCTCGGATTTCGGGCTATGGCTACACCTTC

j_gene: TRBJ1-1
abundance: -
v_gene: TRBV7-2
d_gene: -
CDR3aa: CASREQGPLNTEAFF
CDR3nt: TGTGCCAGCAGGGAACAGGGTCCCTTGAACACTGAAGCTTTCTTT

j_gene: TRBJ1-2
abundance: -
v_gene: TRBV7-3
d_gene: TRBD1
CDR3aa: CASSLDRGDRGYTF
CDR3nt: TGTGCCAGCAGCTTAGACAGGGGCGACCGTGGCTACACCTTC

j_gene: TRBJ2-7
abundance: once
v_gene: TRBV4-1
d_gene: TRBD2
CDR3aa: CASSQDPAGSSYEQYF
CDR3nt: TGCGCCAGCAGCCAAGATCCAGCGGGGTCCTCCTACGAGCAGTACTTC

j_gene: TRBJ2-1
abundance: -
v_gene: TRBV19
d_gene: TRBD1
CDR3aa: CASQREGADNEQFF
CDR3nt: TGTGCCAGCCAACGCGAGGGGGCTGACAATGAGCAGTTCTTC

j_gene: TRBJ1-1
abundance: -
v_gene: TRBV7-9
d_gene: -
CDR3aa: CAGSPRRTGNTEAFF
CDR3nt: TGTGCCGGCAGCCCGAGGAGGACGGGGAACACTGAAGCTTTCTTT

j_gene: TRBJ1-1
abundance: -
v_gene: TRBV30
d_gene: -
CDR3aa: CAWSGTANTEAFF
CDR3nt: TGTGCCTGGAGCGGAACAGCGAACACTGAAGCTTTCTTT

j_gene: TRBJ1-3
abundance: -
v_gene: TRBV4-2
d_gene: -
CDR3aa: CASSQDEAGGNTIYF
CDR3nt: TGTGCCAGCAGCCAAGATGAGGCAGGGGGAAACACCATATATTTT

j_gene: TRBJ2-7
abundance: -
v_gene: TRBV5-4
d_gene: TRBD2
CDR3aa: CASSSTSGGIGREQYF
CDR3nt: TGTGCCAGCAGCTCCACTAGCGGGGGGATAGGTCGGGAGCAGTACTTC

j_gene: TRBJ2-7
abundance: -
v_gene: TRBV7-8
d_gene: TRBD2
CDR3aa: CASSLSGFRRTSDSYEQYF
CDR3nt: TGTGCCAGCAGCTTATCCGGGTTTCGTCGGACTAGCGATTCCTACGAGCAGTACTTC

j_gene: TRBJ2-1
abundance: -
v_gene: TRBV25-1
d_gene: TRBD2
CDR3aa: CASGTSGGGNEQFF
CDR3nt: TGTGCCAGCGGGACTAGCGGAGGAGGCAATGAGCAGTTCTTC

j_gene: TRBJ1-3
abundance: -
v_gene: TRBV5-1
d_gene: -
CDR3aa: CASSLAQVSGNTIYF
CDR3nt: TGCGCCAGCAGCCTAGCCCAGGTTTCTGGAAACACCATATATTTT

j_gene: TRBJ2-3
abundance: -
v_gene: TRBV6-5
d_gene: TRBD2
CDR3aa: CASTPPSGSHTQYF
CDR3nt: TGTGCCAGCACCCCTCCTAGCGGGAGCCATACGCAGTATTTT

j_gene: TRBJ2-5
abundance: -
v_gene: TRBV5-1
d_gene: TRBD1
CDR3aa: CASSYAGTEETQYF
CDR3nt: TGCGCCAGCAGTTACGCCGGGACAGAAGAGACCCAGTACTTC

j_gene: TRBJ1-2
abundance: few
v_gene: TRBV7-8
d_gene: -
CDR3aa: CASSPQAEYGYTF
CDR3nt: TGTGCCAGCAGCCCCCAAGCGGAGTATGGCTACACCTTC

j_gene: TRBJ2-2
abundance: -
v_gene: TRBV6-1
d_gene: TRBD1
CDR3aa: CASSPNPGGGELFF
CDR3nt: TGTGCCAGCAGTCCCAACCCAGGGGGCGGGGAGCTGTTTTTT

j_gene: TRBJ2-7
abundance: few
v_gene: TRBV11-3
d_gene: -
CDR3aa: CASSGGTDMQYF
CDR3nt: TGTGCCAGCAGTGGCGGGACAGACATGCAGTACTTC

j_gene: TRBJ1-6
abundance: -
v_gene: TRBV5-4
d_gene: TRBD1
CDR3aa: CASSSPGQGVTGDSPLHF
CDR3nt: TGTGCCAGCAGCTCACCGGGACAGGGGGTGACGGGTGACTCACCCCTCCACTTT

j_gene: TRBJ2-1
abundance: -
v_gene: TRBV5-1
d_gene: TRBD1
CDR3aa: CASSANPTGAIFF
CDR3nt: TGCGCCAGCAGCGCGAACCCGACAGGGGCTATTTTCTTC

j_gene: TRBJ2-3
abundance: -
v_gene: TRBV6-4
d_gene: -
CDR3aa: CASSDEASGTDTQYF
CDR3nt: TGTGCCAGCAGTGACGAGGCTAGCGGCACAGATACGCAGTATTTT

j_gene: TRBJ1-1
abundance: -
v_gene: TRBV5-6
d_gene: -
CDR3aa: CASSLVRGAEAFF
CDR3nt: TGTGCCAGCAGCTTGGTTAGGGGTGCTGAAGCTTTCTTT

j_gene: TRBJ2-7
abundance: -
v_gene: TRBV5-1
d_gene: TRBD1
CDR3aa: CASSRTGAYEQYF
CDR3nt: TGCGCCAGCAGCCGGACAGGAGCTTACGAGCAGTACTTC

j_gene: TRBJ2-5
abundance: once
v_gene: TRBV5-1
d_gene: TRBD1
CDR3aa: CASSPYFGQGIQETQYF
CDR3nt: TGCGCCAGCAGCCCTTACTTTGGACAGGGGATACAAGAGACCCAGTACTTC

j_gene: TRBJ2-7
abundance: -
v_gene: TRBV19
d_gene: TRBD1
CDR3aa: CASRSRDSYEQYF
CDR3nt: TGTGCCAGTAGGAGCCGGGACAGCTACGAGCAGTACTTC

j_gene: TRBJ2-2
abundance: -
v_gene: TRBV2
d_gene: TRBD2
CDR3aa: CASRGGASGELFF
CDR3nt: TGTGCCAGCAGGGGAGGGGCGTCCGGGGAGCTGTTTTTT

j_gene: TRBJ2-7
abundance: -
v_gene: TRBV5-4
d_gene: TRBD2
CDR3aa: CASSLVGGAYEQYF
CDR3nt: TGTGCCAGCAGCTTGGTCGGGGGGGCCTACGAGCAGTACTTC

j_gene: TRBJ2-7
abundance: few
v_gene: TRBV2
d_gene: TRBD1
CDR3aa: CASRRGQENEQYF
CDR3nt: TGTGCCAGCAGGCGCGGACAGGAGAACGAGCAGTACTTC

j_gene: TRBJ1-1
abundance: -
v_gene: TRBV2
d_gene: TRBD1
CDR3aa: CASSAGTGLNTEAFF
CDR3nt: TGTGCCAGCAGTGCCGGGACAGGGTTGAACACTGAAGCTTTCTTT

j_gene: TRBJ1-3
abundance: -
v_gene: TRBV6-1
d_gene: -
CDR3aa: CASSEIRGGAMGNTIYF
CDR3nt: TGTGCCAGCAGTGAAATCAGAGGGGGGGCCATGGGAAACACCATATATTTT

j_gene: TRBJ1-2
abundance: -
v_gene: TRBV6-1
d_gene: -
CDR3aa: CASSEGDYGYTF
CDR3nt: TGTGCCAGCAGTGAAGGAGACTATGGCTACACCTTC

j_gene: TRBJ2-7
abundance: -
v_gene: TRBV9
d_gene: -
CDR3aa: CASSPGTRSYEQYF
CDR3nt: TGTGCCAGCAGCCCCGGGACACGCTCCTACGAGCAGTATTTC

j_gene: TRBJ1-4
abundance: -
v_gene: TRBV20-1
d_gene: -
CDR3aa: CSASRGEKLFF
CDR3nt: TGCAGTGCTAGTCGGGGGGAAAAACTGTTTTTT

j_gene: TRBJ1-3
abundance: -
v_gene: TRBV6-1
d_gene: -
CDR3aa: CASRQASSGNTIYF
CDR3nt: TGTGCCAGCAGACAGGCAAGCTCTGGAAACACCATATATTTT

j_gene: TRBJ2-3
abundance: -
v_gene: TRBV10-2
d_gene: TRBD2
CDR3aa: CASRVAGGPGDTQYF
CDR3nt: TGCGCCAGCAGAGTAGCGGGAGGGCCAGGAGATACGCAGTATTTT